This T cell receptor (beta chain) originates from a study of glioma-infiltrating T cells. Study-level findings and limits: Tissue and blood shared very few CDR3 sequences.

This clonotype came up a few times. What it recognizes is unknown. TCR alpha and beta CDR3 regions were amplified from RNA using iRepertoire nested multiplex PCR. One entry per CDR3 protein, called by TCRdb with MiXCR from the multiplex PCR reads. The sample contains about 400,000 distinct CDR3 sequences, more than 35% of which appear only once. Germline loops: CDR1 MNHNS, CDR2 SASEGT. The V and J ends lost 6 bases and 5 bases respectively, with 16 bases between them. CDR3 length equals 14 residues. The chain recombines TRBV6-1 with TRBJ2-5; D call uncertain. What was sequenced was glioma tissue, nonneoplastic brain tissue, or PBMCs (not recorded which). This receptor was obtained from a human donor with low-grade glioma or glioblastoma, undergoing nonglioma brain surgery, or in good health (not recorded which). The CDR3 bases are TGTGCCAGCAGCTCGGCGGACCTCGGGGAGACCCAGTACTTC. Encoded protein: CASSSADLGETQYF.